Reported below is one T cell receptor beta chain. This sample stems from a study of CD8 T cells in Susac syndrome. When the RNA was reverse transcribed, random hexamers were used with an input of 0.5 to 1 ug. TCR beta CDR3 was amplified by immunoSEQ multiplex PCR. This amplification extended across 54 Vbeta and 13 Jbeta segments. MiXCR was run by TCRdb on the immunoSEQ multiplex PCR reads, yielding one entry per CDR3 protein. Of around 85,000 distinct CDR3 sequences listed, 85% to 95% are singletons. From blood CD8+ and CD4+ T cells, TCR beta sequences were generated. Germline loops: CDR1 SGHTA, CDR2 FQGNSA. The CDR3 extends over 11 amino acids. V was cut by 5 bases and J by 8 bases, with 9 bases left in between.

The chain is built from TRBV7-2 and TRBJ1-2; D is unclear. Source material: CD8+ T cells from PBMCs. This TCR was recovered from a human donor with Susac syndrome. The CDR3 DNA is TGTGCCAGCAGCGGCATGGCGGGCTACACCTTC. Amino acids: CASSGMAGYTF.